These 12 T cell receptor beta chains were sequenced from one sample in a study of T cell clonality in common variable immunodeficiency (dated by TCRdb to about 2015). The library relied on the immunoSEQ multiplex PCR assay. Here the immuneACCESS table is served through TCRdb, limited to in-frame sequences with V and J called. Missing clones are a known gap in these copies; in checked studies unresolved V genes cover under half, and the rest lacks a known reason. With more than 13,000 clones recorded, this sample contains no clone counted only once. Over 8% of the sample is held by the ten biggest clonotypes. These receptors lack a known antigen. General conclusions and limits of the study: Fewer deletions and N-nucleotide insertions were reportedly observed in CVID TCRbeta sequences, and highly modified clones with 13 or more V deletions were reportedly absent from CVID TCRbeta sequences.

The sample consisted of peripheral blood mononuclear cells. These TCRs come from a human donor with common variable immunodeficiency.

As concerns this clone: The read falls 3 residues short of the CDR3 end, and the missing part is taken from the germline J gene. The chain couples TRBV19 to TRBJ1-1; 10 bases map to TRBD1. Losses at the gene ends were 10 bases for V and 4 bases for J; bases not matched to a gene: 12. CDR3 length: 15 amino acids. Germline CDR1 reads LNHDA; CDR2 reads SQIVND (reference sequence). Incomplete CDR3 DNA: TGTGCCACATTCCTCCGGGGACAGGGGTTCACTGAA. Translated: CATFLRGQGFTE. The CDR3 as a whole reads CATFLRGQGFTEAFF.

Note on this clone: The read falls 3 residues short of the CDR3 end, and the missing part is taken from the germline J gene. The gene calls are TRBV11-2 and TRBJ2-7, with D unclear. Trimming took 2 bases from V and 0 from J, leaving 11 bases between them. The germline V gene has CDR1 SGHAT and CDR2 FQNNGV. CDR3 size: 15 residues. CDR3 region: CASSLLPPRSYEQYF. The sequenced part of the CDR3 DNA is TGTGCCAGCAGCTTACTCCCTCCGCGCTCCTACGAG.

Note on this clone: The observed sequence ends 3 residues before the CDR3 terminus, with the missing tail filled in from the germline J gene. The chain employs TRBV19 and TRBJ1-4, with 8 bases fitting TRBD1. The CDR3 sequence is 15 residues long. Germline CDR1 and CDR2: LNHDA and SQIVND (reference sequence). V shed 5 bases and J 7 bases; nucleotides not matched to a gene: 9. The CDR3 sequence is CASSEQGEWREKLFF. The part of the CDR3 DNA that was read is TGTGCCAGTAGTGAACAGGGGGAATGGCGTGAAAAA. The whole variable domain, remainder taken from reference TRBV19 and TRBJ1-4, is DGGITQSPKYLFRKEGQNVTLSCEQNLNHDAMYWYRQDPGQGLRLIYYSQIVNDFQKGDIAEGYSVSREKKESFPLTVTSAQKNPTAFYLCASSEQGEWREKLFFGSGTQLSVL.

Details on this clone: The read ends 3 residues early relative to the CDR3; the germline J gene fills the gap. This chain links TRBV18 with TRBJ1-3; 7 nucleotides align to TRBD1. This CDR3 is 12 amino acids long. CDR1 and CDR2 (germline): KGHSH, LQKENI. The sequenced part of the CDR3 DNA is TGTGCCAGCTCACCCGGACAGGTTTCC. Translated: CASSPGQVS. The whole CDR3 region reads CASSPGQVSIYF.

As for this clone: The read ends 3 residues shy of where the CDR3 ends; the end is completed using the germline J gene. The V and J genes are TRBV20-1 and TRBJ2-7, with 14 bases lining up with TRBD2. Per the germline V gene, CDR1 is DFQATT and CDR2 is SNEGSKA (reference sequence). Losses at the gene ends were 6 bases for V and 1 base for J; bases not matched to a gene: 8. The CDR3 totals 16 residues. CDR3 amino acids: CSAPTSGGVVSYEQYF. The sequenced part of the CDR3 DNA is TGCAGTGCACCGACTAGCGGGGGGGTTGTGTCCTACGAG.

CDR3 DNA, as far as it was read: TGTGCCAGCTCACCTATTACTATTACAGGGACAAACCTCTACAATGAG. This gives the protein CASSPITITGTNLYNE. The entire CDR3 is CASSPITITGTNLYNEQFF. The chain joins TRBV18 to TRBJ2-1, with a weak D call TRBD1 (6 bases). The read ends 3 residues early relative to the CDR3; the germline J gene fills the gap. The CDR3 extends over 19 amino acids. Trimming shortened V by 3 bases and J by 3 bases, and 24 bases separated the two germline ends. The germline gives CDR1 KGHSH, CDR2 LQKENI. Full variable domain (missing parts from reference TRBV18 and TRBJ2-1): NAGVMQNPRHLVRRRGQEARLRCSPMKGHSHVYWYRQLPEEGLKFMVYLQKENIIDESGMPKERFSAEFPKEGPSILRIQQVVRGDSAAYFCASSPITITGTNLYNEQFFGPGTRLTVL.

The table lists this clone with a few counts. The CDR3 spells CASAGASLETQYF. CDR3 DNA (partial): TGTGCCAGTGCGGGGGCTAGCCTGGAGACC. The V call is TRBV7-6, the J call TRBJ2-5; D is possibly TRBD2 (7 bases). Sequencing ends 3 residues short of the CDR3 end; the germline J gene provides the rest. The CDR3 totals 13 residues. Trimming took 9 bases from V and 5 from J, leaving 16 bases between them. Germline V CDR1 and CDR2: SGHVS, FNYEAQ.

This clone was observed a few times. With the read ending 3 residues before the CDR3 end, the germline J gene is used to fill in that end. V is TRBV18 and J is TRBJ2-7; D is possibly TRBD2 (6 bases). Germline CDR1 and CDR2: KGHSH and LQKENI. CDR3 length: 15 amino acids. Between the trimmed V and J ends, which lost 3 bases and 4 bases, there was a span of 16 bases. This CDR3 is CASSPAGNGVYEQYF. The DNA read from the CDR3 is TGTGCCAGCTCACCTGCGGGGAATGGTGTGTACGAG. The full variable domain, with the rest looked up from reference TRBV18 and TRBJ2-7, is NAGVMQNPRHLVRRRGQEARLRCSPMKGHSHVYWYRQLPEEGLKFMVYLQKENIIDESGMPKERFSAEFPKEGPSILRIQQVVRGDSAAYFCASSPAGNGVYEQYFGPGTRLTVT.

This clone was counted only a few times. The DNA ends 3 residues before the CDR3 does, and the rest of the CDR3 is filled in from the germline J gene. This chain joins TRBV2 and TRBJ1-2; TRBD1 agrees at 7 bases. Germline CDR1 reads SNHLY; CDR2 reads FYNNEI. The ends lost 8 bases at V and 1 base at J; junction bases unmatched: 16. This CDR3 region has 17 residues. The sequenced part of the CDR3 DNA is TGTGCCAGCCCGAACCGGGACAGCCTCCGTATTAACTATGGC. It is translated as CASPNRDSLRINYG. The complete CDR3 sequence is CASPNRDSLRINYGYTF. The full variable domain, in which reference TRBV2 and TRBJ1-2 provide the parts outside the CDR3, is EPEVTQTPSHQVTQMGQEVILRCVPISNHLYFYWYRQILGQKVEFLVSFYNNEISEKSEIFDDQFSVERPDGSNFTLKIRSTKLEDSAMYFCASPNRDSLRINYGYTFGSGTRLTVV.

This clone is deemed medium-sized. The read ends 3 residues shy of where the CDR3 ends; the end is completed using the germline J gene. The chain carries TRBV28 and TRBJ2-5, with D uncertain. Germline V gene data show CDR1 as MDHEN and CDR2 as SYDVKM. V shed 1 base and J shed 3 bases, with 6 bases lying between them. The CDR3 is made up of 13 amino acids. CDR3 DNA (partial): TGTGCCAGCAGTTTATATAGAGAAGAGACC. This encodes CASSLYREET. The whole CDR3 reads CASSLYREETQYF. Variable domain in full (rest from reference TRBV28 and TRBJ2-5): DVKVTQSSRYLVKRTGEKVFLECVQDMDHENMFWYRQDPGLGLRLIYFSYDVKMKEKGDIPEGYSVSREKKERFSLILESASTNQTSMYLCASSLYREETQYFGPGTRLLVL.

This clone was recorded many times. The read falls 3 residues short of the CDR3 end, and the missing part is taken from the germline J gene. V and J are TRBV2 and TRBJ2-5; TRBD2 aligns across 9 bases. The CDR3 totals 15 residues. Germline lookup yields CDR1 SNHLY and CDR2 FYNNEI. J was trimmed by 3 bases and V by 2 bases; bases with no gene match: 4. The DNA read from the CDR3 is TGTGCCAGCAGTGAAACCCCTAGCGGGAAAGAGACC. This sequence encodes CASSETPSGKET. The CDR3 in full is CASSETPSGKETQYF. The variable domain in full, with the rest retrieved from reference TRBV2 and TRBJ2-5, is EPEVTQTPSHQVTQMGQEVILRCVPISNHLYFYWYRQILGQKVEFLVSFYNNEISEKSEIFDDQFSVERPDGSNFTLKIRSTKLEDSAMYFCASSETPSGKETQYFGPGTRLLVL.

This clone was counted between two and nine times. A read error may account for a junction end that differs from germline. Coverage ceases 3 residues before the CDR3 finishes, and the germline J gene fills in the end. The V call is TRBV7-9, the J call TRBJ1-5; D gene unclear. The CDR3 runs 13 residues. Germline V CDR1 and CDR2: SEHNR, FQNEAQ (reference sequence). The CDR3 DNA, read in part, is TGTGCCAGCAGCTTGGGTAGCGATCAGCCC. This sequence encodes CASSLGSDQP. In full, the CDR3 is CASSLGSDQPQHF.